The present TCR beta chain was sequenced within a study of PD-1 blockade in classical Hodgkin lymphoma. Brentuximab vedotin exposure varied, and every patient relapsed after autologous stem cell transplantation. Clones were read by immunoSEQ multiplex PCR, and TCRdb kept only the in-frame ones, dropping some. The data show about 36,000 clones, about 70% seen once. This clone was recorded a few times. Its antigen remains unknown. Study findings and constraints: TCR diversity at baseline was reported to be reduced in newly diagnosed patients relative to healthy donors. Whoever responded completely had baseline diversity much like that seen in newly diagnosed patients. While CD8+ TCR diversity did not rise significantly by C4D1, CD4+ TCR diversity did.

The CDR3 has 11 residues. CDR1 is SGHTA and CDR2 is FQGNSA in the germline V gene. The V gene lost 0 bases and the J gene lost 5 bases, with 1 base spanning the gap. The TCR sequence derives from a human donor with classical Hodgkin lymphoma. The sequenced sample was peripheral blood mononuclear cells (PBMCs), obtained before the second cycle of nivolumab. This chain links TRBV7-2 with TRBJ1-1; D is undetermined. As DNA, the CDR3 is TGTGCCAGCAGCTTAGCGACTGAAGCTTTCTTT. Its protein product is CASSLATEAFF.